The present entry profiles one T cell receptor beta chain with its context. The antigen remains unidentified. TCRdb re-called the reads with MiXCR, one entry per CDR3 protein. This table has fewer than 350,000 distinct CDR3 sequences, approximately 32% appearing once. The data derive from a study of T cell repertoires in cytomegalovirus infection. Study summary: Recently described HLA-C-restricted plus well-studied HLA-B-restricted CMV epitopes were used. In public TCR beta signatures, there were indications of both CMV infection and matching HLA type.

Study results and limitations: The response measured ex vivo was dominated by TCR beta clonotypes (HLA-C-restricted and CMV-specific).

Germline V gene lookup returns CDR1 SGHNT and CDR2 YYREEE (reference sequence). The CDR3 extends over 15 amino acids. Trimming removed 0 bases at V and 4 bases at J, with 12 bases between. The input for sequencing was cultured PBMCs, taken from culture after CMV antigen stimulation. The origin of this receptor is a human donor in good health (CMV status not recorded). Some clones in this sample may be carry-over from other donors' samples. The genes are TRBV5-4 and TRBJ2-3, with D hard to call. The CDR3 DNA is TGTGCCAGCAGCTTGGAAGGAACACGTTCAGATACGCAGTATTTT. It yields the protein CASSLEGTRSDTQYF. Using reference TRBV5-4 and TRBJ2-3 for the parts outside the CDR3, the full variable domain is ETGVTQSPTHLIKTRGQQVTLRCSSQSGHNTVSWYQQALGQGPQFIFQYYREEENGRGNFPPRFSGLQFPNYSSELNVNALELDDSALYLCASSLEGTRSDTQYFGPGTRLTVL.